Each of the 9 T cell receptor beta chains below was sequenced from the same sample in a study of T cell responses to AZD1222 COVID-19 vaccine. Sequencing was performed with immunoSEQ multiplex PCR; in TCRdb, only in-frame clones are kept and a portion is missing. Counted here are 100,000 to 120,000 clones, about 94% occurring once; the ten biggest clones make up about 3%. This specimen consisted of peripheral blood, obtained 28 days after the second AZD1222 dose. Receptor source: an adult who received the AZD1222 COVID-19 vaccine.

This sequence joins TRBV7-9 and TRBJ1-2; 8 bases are a match to TRBD1. With 5 bases clipped from V and 8 bases from J, the junction kept 13 bases outside the gene matches. The CDR3 runs 15 residues. The V gene's germline CDR1 is SEHNR and CDR2 FQNEAQ (reference sequence). CDR3 protein: CASSAQGARFEGYTF. The CDR3 DNA is TGTGCCAGCAGCGCTCAGGGGGCCCGCTTCGAAGGCTACACCTTC. Full variable domain (remainder filled in from reference TRBV7-9 and TRBJ1-2): DTGVSQNPRHKITKRGQNVTFRCDPISEHNRLYWYRQTLGQGPEFLTYFQNEAQLEKSRLLSDRFSAERPKGSFSTLEIQRTEQGDSAMYLCASSAQGARFEGYTFGSGTRLTVV.

The chain employs TRBV12-2 and TRBJ2-6; TRBD1, as called in the table, went unchecked against the DNA. TRBV12-2 is reported as a pseudogene. This CDR3 has 17 amino acids. This chain's CDR3 is CASRSPGTGIGANVLTF. CDR3 sequence (DNA): TGTGCAAGTCGCTCCCCCGGGACAGGGATTGGGGCCAACGTCCTGACTTTC.

V is TRBV4-1 and J is TRBJ2-1, with 16 bases fitting TRBD2. The germline CDR1 and CDR2 sequences are MGHRA and YSYEKL. Losses at the gene ends were 1 base for V and 9 bases for J; bases not matched to a gene: 12. CDR3 size: 19 residues. Here the CDR3 DNA reads TGCGCCAGCAGCCAAGGAACCGGGACTAGCGGGAGGGCTGGTATTGAGCAGTTCTTC. Its protein product is CASSQGTGTSGRAGIEQFF.

The V and J genes are TRBV2 and TRBJ1-1, with 8 nucleotides matching TRBD1. The CDR3 is 14 residues long. The germline V gene encodes CDR1 SNHLY and CDR2 FYNNEI. Trimming took 6 bases from V and 8 from J; bases not matched to a gene: 11. DNA of the CDR3: TGTGCCAGCAGGGTCGACAGGGGTACGCAAGAAGCTTTCTTT. Its protein product is CASRVDRGTQEAFF. The variable domain in full, completed from reference TRBV2 and TRBJ1-1, reads EPEVTQTPSHQVTQMGQEVILRCVPISNHLYFYWYRQILGQKVEFLVSFYNNEISEKSEIFDDQFSVERPDGSNFTLKIRSTKLEDSAMYFCASRVDRGTQEAFFGQGTRLTVV.

V and J are TRBV5-4 and TRBJ1-2; D remains unclear. The CDR3 is 15 residues long. From germline, CDR1 is SGHNT and CDR2 YYREEE (reference sequence). V was trimmed by 3 bases and J by 6 bases, leaving 18 bases between them. In DNA form, the CDR3 reads TGTGCCAGCAGCTACCGGTCGACATTTACCCATGGCTACACCTTC. This codes for CASSYRSTFTHGYTF.

V and J are TRBV3-1 (or the pseudogene TRBV3-2) and TRBJ2-3; D is possibly TRBD1 (6 bases). The V and J ends lost 2 bases and 10 bases respectively, with 10 bases between them. CDR1 LGHDT and CDR2 YNNKEL come from the germline V gene (reference sequence). The CDR3 consists of 12 residues. The CDR3 DNA sequence: TGTGCCAGCAGCCAAAACAGGGCTCCGCAGTATTTT. Its translation is CASSQNRAPQYF.

V gene TRBV29-1 combines with J gene TRBJ1-1; the D is unclear. Trimming cost V 3 bases and J 5 bases, with 13 bases left between them. Looked up from germline, CDR1 is SQVTM and CDR2 is ANQGSEA. This CDR3 has 13 amino acids. The CDR3 DNA is TGCAGCGTTGATAGGCCTCTGGGAACTGAAGCTTTCTTT. It is translated as CSVDRPLGTEAFF.

J is TRBJ1-2 and V is TRBV5-4; 8 nucleotides line up with TRBD1. The germline V gene has CDR1 SGHNT and CDR2 YYREEE (reference sequence). Unmatched junction bases numbered 9, after V lost 3 bases and J lost 5 bases. CDR3 length: 15 residues. This CDR3 is CASSSEIQGAYGYTF. For the CDR3, the DNA is TGTGCCAGCAGCTCGGAGATCCAGGGGGCTTATGGCTACACCTTC.

In nucleotides, the CDR3 is TGTGCCAGTAGACCGGTCCTGAACACCGGGGAGCTGTTTTTT. It yields the protein CASRPVLNTGELFF. This rearrangement joins TRBV19 to TRBJ2-2; D remains unclear. This CDR3 is 14 amino acids long. V was cut by 6 bases and J by 1 base, with 9 bases left in between. Germline V lookup: CDR1 LNHDA, CDR2 SQIVND (reference sequence).